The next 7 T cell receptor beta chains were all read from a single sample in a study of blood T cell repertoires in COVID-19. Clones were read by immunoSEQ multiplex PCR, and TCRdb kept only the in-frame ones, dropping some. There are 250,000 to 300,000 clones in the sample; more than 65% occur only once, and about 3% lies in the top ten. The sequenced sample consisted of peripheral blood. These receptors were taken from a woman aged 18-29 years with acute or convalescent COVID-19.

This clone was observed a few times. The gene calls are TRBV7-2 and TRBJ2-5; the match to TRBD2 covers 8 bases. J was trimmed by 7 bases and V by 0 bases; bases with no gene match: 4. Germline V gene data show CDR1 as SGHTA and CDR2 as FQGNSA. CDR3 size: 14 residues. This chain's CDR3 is CASSLASGAPTQYF. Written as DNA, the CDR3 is TGTGCCAGCAGCTTAGCTAGCGGGGCTCCGACCCAGTACTTC.

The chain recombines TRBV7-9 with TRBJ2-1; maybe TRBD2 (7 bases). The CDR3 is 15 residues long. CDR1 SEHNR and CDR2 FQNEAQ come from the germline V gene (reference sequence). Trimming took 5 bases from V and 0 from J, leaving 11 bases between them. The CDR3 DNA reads TGTGCCAGCAGCCGAGGGGGGGTCTCCTACAATGAGCAGTTCTTC. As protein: CASSRGGVSYNEQFF.

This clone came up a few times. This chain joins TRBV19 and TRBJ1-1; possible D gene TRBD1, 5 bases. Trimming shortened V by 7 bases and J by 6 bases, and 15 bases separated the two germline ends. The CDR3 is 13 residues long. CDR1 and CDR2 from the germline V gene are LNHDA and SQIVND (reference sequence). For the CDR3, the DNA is TGTGCCAGTACCTCAATGGGAGGGGCTGAAGCTTTCTTT. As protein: CASTSMGGAEAFF.

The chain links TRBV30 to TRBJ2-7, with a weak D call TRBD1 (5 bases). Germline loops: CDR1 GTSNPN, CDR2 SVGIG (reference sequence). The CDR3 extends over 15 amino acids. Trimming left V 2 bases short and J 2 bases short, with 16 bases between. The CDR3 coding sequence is TGTGCCTGGAGTTTGGGCAAGGGGTTCCCCTACGAGCAGTACTTC. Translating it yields CAWSLGKGFPYEQYF. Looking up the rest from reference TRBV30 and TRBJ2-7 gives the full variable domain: SQTIHQWPATLVQPVGSPLSLECTVEGTSNPNLYWYRQAAGRGLQLLFYSVGIGQISSEVPQNLSASRPQDRQFILSSKKLLLSDSGFYLCAWSLGKGFPYEQYFGPGTRLTVT.

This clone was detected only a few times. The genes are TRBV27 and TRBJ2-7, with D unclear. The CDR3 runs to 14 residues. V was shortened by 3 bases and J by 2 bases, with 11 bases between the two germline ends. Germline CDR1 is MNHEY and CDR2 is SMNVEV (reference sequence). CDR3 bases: TGTGCCAGCAGTTTTGGCAACGGAGCCTACGAGCAGTACTTC. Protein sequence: CASSFGNGAYEQYF.

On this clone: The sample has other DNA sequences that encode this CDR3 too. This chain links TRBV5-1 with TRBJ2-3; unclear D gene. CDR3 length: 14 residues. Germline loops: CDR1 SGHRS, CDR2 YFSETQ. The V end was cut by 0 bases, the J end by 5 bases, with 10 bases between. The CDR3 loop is CASSLDSSGDTQYF. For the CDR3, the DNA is TGCGCCAGCAGCTTGGACTCGAGTGGAGATACGCAGTATTTT.

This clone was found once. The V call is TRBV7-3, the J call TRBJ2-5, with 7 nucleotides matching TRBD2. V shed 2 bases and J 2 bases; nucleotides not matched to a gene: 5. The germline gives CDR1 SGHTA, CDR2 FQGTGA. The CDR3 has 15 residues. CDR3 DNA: TGTGCCAGCAGCTTATCGGCTAGCGGACAAGAGACCCAGTACTTC. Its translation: CASSLSASGQETQYF. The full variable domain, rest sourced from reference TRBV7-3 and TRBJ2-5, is GAGVSQTPSNKVTEKGKYVELRCDPISGHTALYWYRQSLGQGPEFLIYFQGTGAADDSGLPNDRFFAVRPEGSVSTLKIQRTERGDSAVYLCASSLSASGQETQYFGPGTRLLVL.